Shown below are 21 T cell receptor beta chains from a single sample sequenced in a study of chemoradiotherapy in HPV16-positive cancers. Data came from immunoSEQ multiplex PCR; TCRdb stores just in-frame clones and leaves some out. The repertoire holds about 5,400 clones, with roughly 90% as singletons. Specimen: blood, collected from a patient who underwent chemoradiotherapy. The origin of the receptors is a human donor with HPV-associated anogenital cancer.

V gene TRBV11-2 combines with J gene TRBJ2-7; TRBD2 aligns across 11 bases. V shed 1 base and J 1 base; nucleotides not matched to a gene: 3. The germline V gene has CDR1 SGHAT and CDR2 FQNNGV. The CDR3 runs 16 residues. The CDR3 region is CASSLVAGGMSYEQYF. The CDR3 DNA is TGTGCCAGCAGCTTAGTAGCGGGAGGGATGTCCTACGAGCAGTACTTC.

This clone was counted once. The chain employs TRBV5-8 and TRBJ2-5; 10 bases map to TRBD1. This CDR3 is built from 15 residues. Germline CDR1 SGHTS, CDR2 YDEGEE. With 6 bases clipped from V and 5 bases from J, the junction kept 10 bases outside the gene matches. The CDR3: CASTRGTGDSETQYF. CDR3 nucleotides: TGTGCCAGCACCAGGGGGACAGGGGATTCGGAGACCCAGTACTTC.

The chain joins TRBV29-1 to TRBJ2-7; D possibly corresponds to TRBD2 (5 bases). The closer fit of TRBJ2-1 to the DNA end suggests the J call may be wrong. This CDR3 has 14 residues. The germline V gene encodes CDR1 SQVTM and CDR2 ANQGSEA. Here the CDR3 DNA reads TGCAGCGTTTCCTCCGCCGGAGGTTCCTACGAGCAGTTCTTC. This translates into CSVSSAGGSYEQFF.

The chain carries TRBV5-1 and TRBJ1-6; the match to TRBD1 covers 7 bases. The germline gives CDR1 SGHRS, CDR2 YFSETQ. V lost 0 bases to trimming and J lost 9 bases; unmatched junction nucleotides: 6. The CDR3 loop spans 15 amino acids. CDR3 coding DNA: TGCGCCAGCAGCTTGGAGGGAAGGGGGCTTTCACCCCTCCACTTT. Protein sequence: CASSLEGRGLSPLHF.

The rearrangement joins TRBV7-9 to TRBJ2-5, with D hard to call. Matching the DNA end better, TRBJ2-7 makes the J call doubtful. CDR1 is SEHNR and CDR2 is FQNEAQ in the germline V gene (reference sequence). This CDR3 has 13 amino acids. This CDR3 is CASSLSGAYEQYF. The DNA for the CDR3 is TGTGCCAGCAGCTTATCTGGAGCCTACGAGCAGTACTTC.

J is TRBJ2-7 and V is TRBV5-1; possible D gene TRBD1, 5 bases. The germline gives CDR1 SGHRS, CDR2 YFSETQ. Trimming removed 1 base from V and 6 bases from J, with 14 bases in between. The CDR3 totals 14 residues. The CDR3 loop is CASSLRQPSAEQYF. The CDR3 DNA reads TGCGCCAGCAGCTTGAGACAGCCCTCGGCCGAGCAGTACTTC.

The chain combines TRBV6-1 with TRBJ2-7; D might be TRBD2 (8 bases). Trimming took off 7 bases at V and 4 bases at J, with 20 bases between the two ends. CDR1 is MNHNS, CDR2 SASEGT, per germline. This CDR3 spans 15 amino acids. The CDR3 nucleotides are TGTGCCAGCATCCGGGGGGGACAGAGCAAGTACGAGCAGTACTTC. Translating gives CASIRGGQSKYEQYF.

The chain joins TRBV7-2 to TRBJ2-1; the D gene is possibly TRBD2 (6 bases). The CDR3 contains 15 residues. V was clipped by 6 bases and J by 2 bases, with 14 bases between them. Germline values: CDR1 SGHTA, CDR2 FQGNSA. The CDR3 region has the DNA TGTGCCAGCAGACGTACGGGACTGACCTACAATGAGCAGTTCTTC. Its translation is CASRRTGLTYNEQFF.

This chain uses TRBV7-2 with TRBJ2-7; TRBD1 aligns across 9 bases. The CDR3 has 14 residues. V dropped 5 bases and J dropped 6; count of bases not matched to a gene: 8. CDR1 is SGHTA and CDR2 is FQGNSA in the germline V gene. CDR3 sequence: CASSPQQGQGEQYF. CDR3 DNA sequence: TGTGCCAGCAGCCCCCAACAGGGACAGGGCGAGCAGTACTTC.

This clone was seen a few times. The chain couples TRBV7-2 to TRBJ2-5; 8 bases align to TRBD1. The germline CDR1 and CDR2 sequences are SGHTA and FQGNSA. The CDR3 is 13 residues long. V shed 5 bases and J 5 bases; nucleotides not matched to a gene: 4. The CDR3 coding sequence is TGTGCCAGCAGCAGGACAGGGAGGGAGACCCAGTACTTC. Translation gives CASSRTGRETQYF.

The CDR3 DNA reads as TGCGCCAGCAGCCAAGATTCTCACAGAGATCAGCCCCAGCATTTT. This translates into CASSQDSHRDQPQHF. The gene calls are TRBV4-3 and TRBJ1-5; no reliable D call. This CDR3 is built from 15 residues. The V and J ends lost 0 bases and 5 bases respectively, with 11 bases between them. Germline values: CDR1 LGHNA, CDR2 YSLEER.

A remark on this clone: Other DNA variants within this sample encode the same CDR3. This chain uses TRBV5-6 with TRBJ1-1; D may be TRBD1 (5 bases). This CDR3 is built from 13 residues. V gave up 4 bases and J gave up 1 base, with 8 bases separating them. CDR1 and CDR2 from the germline V gene are SGHDT and YYEEEE. This chain's CDR3 is CASSLGGNTEAFF. DNA for the CDR3: TGTGCCAGCAGCCTGGGGGGGAACACTGAAGCTTTCTTT.

V and J are TRBV18 and TRBJ1-4; D perhaps matches TRBD1 (5 bases). Trimming pared 6 bases from V and 7 bases from J, leaving 21 bases between. The CDR3 sequence is 16 residues long. Germline CDR1 KGHSH, CDR2 LQKENI. The chain's CDR3 is CASSSQAGKGSEKLFF. Here the CDR3 DNA reads TGTGCCAGCTCCTCGCAGGCAGGGAAAGGAAGTGAAAAACTGTTTTTT. Full variable domain (missing parts from reference TRBV18 and TRBJ1-4): NAGVMQNPRHLVRRRGQEARLRCSPMKGHSHVYWYRQLPEEGLKFMVYLQKENIIDESGMPKERFSAEFPKEGPSILRIQQVVRGDSAAYFCASSSQAGKGSEKLFFGSGTQLSVL.

Here the CDR3 DNA reads TGTGCCAGCTCACGTACGAGGGTATCGGTCACCGGGGAGCTGTTTTTT. It codes for CASSRTRVSVTGELFF. The J gene is TRBJ2-2, the V gene TRBV18; tentatively, D is TRBD2 (5 bases). This CDR3 has 16 amino acids. Trimming took off 4 bases at V and 4 bases at J, with 16 bases between the two ends. CDR1 is KGHSH and CDR2 is LQKENI in the germline V gene.

The chain links TRBV19 to TRBJ1-1; D is unresolved. Trimming cost V 6 bases and J 2 bases, with 19 bases left between them. The CDR3 spans 16 residues. The germline gives CDR1 LNHDA, CDR2 SQIVND (reference sequence). CDR3 DNA: TGTGCCAGTAGCTACCGGGTCCCCAACCTAAACACTGAAGCTTTCTTT. Its translation is CASSYRVPNLNTEAFF.

This chain links TRBV19 with TRBJ2-7, with 7 bases identical to TRBD1. The junction had 3 bases not matched to a gene; V was cut back by 1 base and J by 0 bases. This CDR3 comprises 15 residues. Germline-derived CDR1 and CDR2 are LNHDA and SQIVND (reference sequence). The CDR3 bases are TGTGCCAGTAGTATAGGGGGGACAGTCTCCTACGAGCAGTACTTC. This encodes CASSIGGTVSYEQYF.

This chain joins TRBV7-2 and TRBJ2-5, with D hard to call. CDR3 size: 14 residues. Germline V CDR1 and CDR2: SGHTA, FQGNSA. Trimming cost V 5 bases and J 1 base, with 11 bases left between them. The CDR3 DNA reads as TGTGCCAGCAGCCTGTTCAGTCCCCAAGAGACCCAGTACTTC. Encoded protein: CASSLFSPQETQYF.

This chain uses TRBV7-8 with TRBJ1-6, with 10 bases identical to TRBD1. Trimming removed 6 bases from V and 6 bases from J; junction bases left unmatched: 8. Germline CDR1 SGHVS, CDR2 FQNEAQ. The CDR3 loop spans 16 amino acids. CDR3 in DNA: TGTGCCAGCAGACCTGACAGGGGGCTCGGTAATTCACCCCTCCACTTT. This gives the protein CASRPDRGLGNSPLHF.

The rearrangement joins TRBV4-3 to TRBJ2-2; 12 positions agree with TRBD2. Germline V CDR1 and CDR2: LGHNA, YSLEER. The length of the CDR3 is 22 residues. With 6 bases clipped from V and 3 bases from J, the junction kept 23 bases outside the gene matches. This CDR3 reads CASRPSSGVRLAGVAYTGELFF. The CDR3 DNA reads as TGCGCCAGCAGGCCTTCGAGCGGGGTCAGACTAGCGGGAGTAGCGTACACCGGGGAGCTGTTTTTT.

V is TRBV5-4 and J is TRBJ1-2; perhaps TRBD1 as D (6 bases). Germline V gene sequence: CDR1 SGHNT, CDR2 YYREEE (reference sequence). The CDR3 contains 15 residues. Trimming pared 0 bases from V and 4 bases from J, leaving 13 bases between. CDR3 in amino acids: CASSLGGGSLYGYTF. The CDR3 DNA sequence: TGTGCCAGCAGCTTGGGCGGGGGCTCCCTCTATGGCTACACCTTC.

The chain combines TRBV4-3 with TRBJ1-4, with D possibly matching TRBD1 (6 bases). Germline V gives CDR1 LGHNA, CDR2 YSLEER. Between the trimmed V and J ends, which lost 0 bases and 8 bases, there was a span of 10 bases. This CDR3 has 14 amino acids. CDR3 amino acids: CASSQEGAGEKLFF. The CDR3 nucleotides read TGCGCCAGCAGCCAAGAGGGGGCGGGGGAAAAACTGTTTTTT.